Shown below are 12 T cell receptor beta chains from a single sample sequenced in a study of shared T cell receptors in the human thymus. Profiling relied on immunoSEQ multiplex PCR, and the TCRdb table lists in-frame clones only, not all of them. This repertoire shows over 650,000 clones, approximately 87% found once; its top ten account for over 0.008%. The sample was also reused in another study, on human thymus T cells.

The sample taken for sequencing was thymocytes. Receptor source: a boy younger than two with a congenital heart defect.

The J gene is TRBJ2-1, the V gene TRBV10-3; possible D gene TRBD2, 6 bases. In germline, CDR1 is ENHRY, CDR2 SYGVKD. The CDR3 loop spans 14 amino acids. Trimming cost V 6 bases and J 4 bases, with 13 bases left between them. In DNA, the CDR3 is TGTGCCATCAGAGGAGCTAGCGTTTACAATGAGCAGTTCTTC. Protein product: CAIRGASVYNEQFF.

The rearrangement links TRBV15 to TRBJ1-4, with 8 nucleotides matching TRBD1. V shed 0 bases and J 6 bases; nucleotides not matched to a gene: 15. Germline CDR1 is LNHNV and CDR2 is YYDKDF (reference sequence). This CDR3 contains 19 residues. In DNA form, the CDR3 reads TGTGCCACCAGCAGAGAGGGGGATTTGACAGACAGGGGTGATGAAAAACTGTTTTTT. This translates into CATSREGDLTDRGDEKLFF.

This chain links TRBV7-9 with TRBJ1-1, with a possible D match to TRBD1 (6 bases). The CDR3 spans 15 residues. V dropped 1 base and J dropped 6 bases, with 15 bases sitting between them. Germline assignment: CDR1 SEHNR and CDR2 FQNEAQ (reference sequence). DNA of the CDR3: TGTGCCAGCAGCTTAGGGGGGCTATTCGTCGCTGAAGCTTTCTTT. This encodes CASSLGGLFVAEAFF.

The chain is built from TRBV5-4 and TRBJ2-3; 7 nucleotides match TRBD2. The CDR3 length is 15 residues. Germline values: CDR1 SGHNT, CDR2 YYREEE (reference sequence). V shed 7 bases and J 7 bases; nucleotides not matched to a gene: 15. The CDR3 region is CASSSDGGRVYTQYF. CDR3 nucleotides: TGTGCCAGCTCATCTGACGGCGGGAGAGTGTATACGCAGTATTTT.

J is TRBJ1-1 and V is TRBV29-1, with 7 bases aligning to TRBD1. The CDR3 covers 14 residues. Germline CDR1 reads SQVTM; CDR2 reads ANQGSEA. The V segment lost 5 bases and the J segment 4 bases; nucleotides outside the gene matches: 10. The DNA for the CDR3 is TGCAGCGTTATATACAGGGGAATGAGCACTGAAGCTTTCTTT. As protein: CSVIYRGMSTEAFF. Together with reference TRBV29-1 and TRBJ1-1, the CDR3 gives the full variable domain: SAVISQKPSRDICQRGTSLTIQCQVDSQVTMMFWYRQQPGQSLTLIATANQGSEATYESGFVIDKFPISRPNLTFSTLTVSNMSPEDSSIYLCSVIYRGMSTEAFFGQGTRLTVV.

This chain joins TRBV6-5 and TRBJ2-7; D possibly corresponds to TRBD1 (8 bases). The CDR3 has 13 amino acids. Trimming cost V 11 bases and J 5 bases, with 19 bases left between them. Germline V gene lookup returns CDR1 MNHEY and CDR2 SVGAGI. The CDR3 DNA follows: TGTGCCGGGGGGGCAGGACAGGGTGACGAGCAGTACTTC. As protein: CAGGAGQGDEQYF.

The chain employs TRBV23-1 and TRBJ2-7, with D perhaps matching TRBD1 (6 bases). TRBV23-1 is sorted into the ORF group, with uncertain function. V was cut by 3 bases and J by 7 bases, with 22 bases left in between. This CDR3 is 16 amino acids long. This chain's CDR3 is CASSQAGQTFLREQYF. CDR3 coding DNA: TGCGCCAGCAGTCAGGCAGGACAGACTTTTCTAAGGGAGCAGTACTTC.

The chain combines TRBV2 with TRBJ1-2; perhaps TRBD1 as D (6 bases). V lost 7 bases and J lost 8, with 14 bases in between. CDR1 and CDR2 (germline): SNHLY, FYNNEI. There are 12 residues in the CDR3. CDR3 residues: CASIPSGTGYTF. The CDR3 bases are TGTGCCAGCATCCCCTCCGGGACAGGCTACACCTTC.

The V and J genes are TRBV5-6 and TRBJ2-2; possibly TRBD1 for D (7 bases). Between the trimmed V and J ends, which lost 0 bases and 4 bases, there was a span of 10 bases. The germline V gene encodes CDR1 SGHDT and CDR2 YYEEEE. CDR3 length: 15 residues. Written as DNA, the CDR3 is TGTGCCAGCAGCTTGGCAGGGGGGAGCACCGGGGAGCTGTTTTTT. Translated: CASSLAGGSTGELFF.

The chain couples TRBV27 to TRBJ1-4; unclear D gene. The V end was cut by 3 bases, the J end by 2 bases, with 13 bases between. Germline lookup yields CDR1 MNHEY and CDR2 SMNVEV (reference sequence). The CDR3 runs to 16 residues. CDR3 nucleotides: TGTGCCAGCAGTTTGAGGCAGACTAGTACTAATGAAAAACTGTTTTTT. Protein: CASSLRQTSTNEKLFF.

CDR3 nucleotides: TGTGCCAGCAGCCTTCTCCTCCGGGGGACTACCCACAATGAGCAGTTCTTC. Translated: CASSLLLRGTTHNEQFF. V usage is TRBV4-2 and J usage is TRBJ2-1, with TRBD2 matching over 7 bases. Losses at the gene ends were 4 bases for V and 5 bases for J; bases not matched to a gene: 14. The CDR3 totals 17 residues. Germline lookup yields CDR1 LGHNA and CDR2 YNFKEQ.

The rearrangement joins TRBV19 to TRBJ1-5; D is possibly TRBD1 (5 bases). The CDR3 runs 16 residues. V shed 1 base and J shed 3 bases, with 13 bases lying between them. Germline V gene lookup returns CDR1 LNHDA and CDR2 SQIVND (reference sequence). CDR3 sequence: CASSIGRQPNNQPQHF. Here the CDR3 DNA reads TGTGCCAGTAGTATAGGACGACAGCCGAACAATCAGCCCCAGCATTTT.